One sample yielded the 19 T cell receptor beta chains listed below, sequenced in a study of early T cells in non-severe SARS-CoV-2 infection. TCRdb reanalysed the 5' RACE reads using MiXCR and keeps one entry per CDR3 protein. The sample includes about 33,000 distinct CDR3 sequences, around 5% of them seen just once. Specimen: whole blood. These receptors were collected from an adult who was a healthcare worker with PCR-confirmed SARS-CoV-2 infection or an uninfected control (not recorded which).

The sample holds many counts of this clonotype. The rearrangement uses TRBV7-2 and TRBJ1-6; no clear D. The V end was cut by 1 base, the J end by 12 bases, with 10 bases between. Germline V gene sequence: CDR1 SGHTA, CDR2 FQGNSA. The CDR3 length is 13 residues. The CDR3 DNA follows: TGTGCCAGCAGCTTAGGGGTGGGAGGACCCCTCCACTTT. It yields the protein CASSLGVGGPLHF.

This clonotype was picked up many times. This chain joins TRBV11-2 and TRBJ1-2; D is undetermined. The germline gives CDR1 SGHAT, CDR2 FQNNGV. Trimming cost V 5 bases and J 6 bases, with 19 bases left between them. The CDR3 contains 15 residues. The CDR3, as DNA: TGTGCCAGCAGCCCACTTTCCCGCTTTGGGGATGGCTACACCTTC. The encoded protein is CASSPLSRFGDGYTF. Looking up the rest from reference TRBV11-2 and TRBJ1-2 gives the full variable domain: EAGVAQSPRYKIIEKRQSVAFWCNPISGHATLYWYQQILGQGPKLLIQFQNNGVVDDSQLPKDRFSAERLKGVDSTLKIQPAKLEDSAVYLCASSPLSRFGDGYTFGSGTRLTVV.

The chain recombines TRBV5-1 with TRBJ1-1; D not certain. Germline V gene lookup returns CDR1 SGHRS and CDR2 YFSETQ. With 0 bases removed from V and 2 bases from J, the gap between germline ends came to 5 bases. CDR3 length equals 13 residues. CDR3 sequence reads: CASSLGTNTEAFF. The CDR3 DNA sequence: TGCGCCAGCAGCTTGGGGACCAACACTGAAGCTTTCTTT.

This clonotype was counted at least ten times. The rearrangement links TRBV12-3 or TRBV12-4 to TRBJ2-5; D gene uncertain. This CDR3 comprises 15 residues. V was shortened by 3 bases and J by 5 bases, with 16 bases between the two germline ends. CDR3 coding DNA: TGTGCCAGCAGTTTGATACAAGGCGGTCTGGAGACCCAGTACTTC. The encoded protein is CASSLIQGGLETQYF.

This clonotype was observed many times. The chain couples TRBV11-2 to TRBJ1-1, with D unclear. Germline V gives CDR1 SGHAT, CDR2 FQNNGV. The CDR3 spans 12 residues. The V end was cut by 1 base, the J end by 8 bases, with 8 bases between. CDR3: CASSLGVSEAFF. The CDR3 DNA sequence: TGTGCCAGCAGCTTAGGGGTCTCCGAAGCTTTCTTT.

This clonotype was counted many times. This rearrangement joins TRBV5-1 to TRBJ2-5; D ambiguous. Trimming cost V 0 bases and J 1 base, with 4 bases left between them. The germline V gene has CDR1 SGHRS and CDR2 YFSETQ. The CDR3 runs 13 residues. Here the CDR3 reads CASSLGVQETQYF. CDR3 sequence (DNA): TGCGCCAGCAGCTTGGGGGTCCAAGAGACCCAGTACTTC.

In this sample, this clonotype turned up many times. The chain links TRBV24-1 to TRBJ2-2, with 7 bases aligning to TRBD1. V dropped 3 bases and J dropped 2; count of bases not matched to a gene: 2. In germline, CDR1 is KGHDR, CDR2 SFDVKD. The CDR3 sequence is 15 residues long. In nucleotides, the CDR3 is TGTGCCACCAGTGATAGGACAGGAAACACCGGGGAGCTGTTTTTT. This gives the protein CATSDRTGNTGELFF.

As regards this clonotype: This may arise from a read error, as a much more abundant clone is one base away. Without the conserved terminal phenylalanine or tryptophan, this CDR3 likely stems from a read error. This chain connects TRBV9 to TRBJ1-2, with 8 bases aligning to TRBD1. The CDR3 has 16 amino acids. The V and J ends lost 4 bases and 2 bases, in that order; junction bases with no gene match: 10. CDR1 is SGDLS and CDR2 is YYNGEE in the germline V gene. The CDR3 loop reads CASSYLSQGANYGYTS. CDR3 DNA: TGTGCCAGCAGCTACCTCTCTCAGGGGGCCAACTATGGCTACACCTCC.

In this sample, this clonotype turned up many times. The chain carries TRBV2 and TRBJ2-1; the match to TRBD2 covers 7 bases. Losses at the gene ends were 5 bases for V and 3 bases for J; bases not matched to a gene: 1. Germline V gene lookup returns CDR1 SNHLY and CDR2 FYNNEI. The CDR3 length is 13 residues. Here the CDR3 reads CASSWDYYNEQFF. The CDR3 DNA reads as TGTGCCAGCAGTTGGGACTACTACAATGAGCAGTTCTTC.

This clonotype appeared a few times. The gene calls are TRBV7-2 and TRBJ2-5; D perhaps matches TRBD1 (6 bases). V was pared by 2 bases and J by 6 bases, with 10 bases between. The germline V gene has CDR1 SGHTA and CDR2 FQGNSA. This CDR3 is built from 13 residues. CDR3 protein: CASSLSTGKTQYF. DNA of the CDR3: TGTGCCAGCAGCTTAAGTACAGGGAAGACCCAGTACTTC.

This clonotype was recorded at least ten times. This sequence joins TRBV5-1 and TRBJ2-2; D not resolved. This CDR3 has 11 amino acids. Germline CDR1 and CDR2: SGHRS and YFSETQ. Trimming took 0 bases from V and 6 from J, leaving 0 bases between them. CDR3 sequence reads: CASSLAGELFF. For the CDR3, the DNA is TGCGCCAGCAGCTTGGCCGGGGAGCTGTTTTTT.

This clonotype was seen ten or more times. The J gene is TRBJ2-7, the V gene TRBV20-1; D possibly corresponds to TRBD1 (6 bases). The CDR3 is 13 amino acids. V was trimmed by 5 bases and J by 0 bases, leaving 11 bases between them. Germline V gene lookup returns CDR1 DFQATT and CDR2 SNEGSKA (reference sequence). The CDR3 DNA reads as TGCAGTGCTCCTGGACAGTCCTCCTACGAGCAGTACTTC. This gives the protein CSAPGQSSYEQYF.

Many counts were recorded for this clonotype. This chain connects TRBV29-1 to TRBJ2-7; 12 positions agree with TRBD1. The junction had 5 bases not matched to a gene; V was cut back by 4 bases and J by 7 bases. The CDR3 is made up of 13 amino acids. CDR1 is SQVTM, CDR2 ANQGSEA, per germline. The CDR3 loop is CSVAGQGAREQYF. CDR3 in DNA: TGCAGCGTTGCGGGACAGGGGGCGAGGGAGCAGTACTTC.

This clonotype appeared many times. The V and J genes are TRBV3-1 and TRBJ2-7; possibly TRBD2 for D (6 bases). The CDR3 extends over 14 amino acids. The V gene's germline CDR1 is LGHDT and CDR2 YNNKEL (reference sequence). The V gene lost 1 base and the J gene lost 2 bases, with 9 bases spanning the gap. The DNA for the CDR3 is TGTGCCAGCAGCCAAGTTGCGGGGACCTACGAGCAGTACTTC. This codes for CASSQVAGTYEQYF.

This clonotype is classed as medium-sized (0.01 to 0.1%). This chain uses TRBV20-1 with TRBJ2-3; D remains unclear. V was cut by 1 base and J by 9 bases, with 11 bases left in between. This CDR3 is built from 12 residues. The germline CDR1 and CDR2 sequences are DFQATT and SNEGSKA (reference sequence). CDR3 in amino acids: CSARVPLKTQYF. The DNA of the CDR3 is TGCAGTGCTAGAGTCCCACTGAAAACGCAGTATTTT.

The J gene is TRBJ2-6, the V gene TRBV7-2; 9 bases agree with TRBD2. Looked up from germline, CDR1 is SGHTA and CDR2 is FQGNSA. Unmatched junction bases numbered 5, after V lost 5 bases and J lost 0 bases. The CDR3 is made up of 17 amino acids. The CDR3: CASSTTSGNSGANVLTF. The CDR3 nucleotides read TGTGCCAGCAGCACGACTAGCGGAAACTCTGGGGCCAACGTCCTGACTTTC.

CDR3 in amino acids: CATKGPRRGDSTEAFF. Here the CDR3 DNA reads TGTGCCACCAAAGGACCAAGAAGAGGGGATAGCACTGAAGCTTTCTTT. The chain carries TRBV21-1 and TRBJ1-1; TRBD1 is the table's D call and was not checked against the DNA. TRBV21-1 is a pseudogene locus. The length of the CDR3 is 16 residues.

This clonotype was observed at least ten times. The CDR3 nucleotides read TGTGCCAGCAGCATACAGGGGGCTCTCACAGATACGCAGTATTTT. It specifies CASSIQGALTDTQYF. This sequence joins TRBV7-2 and TRBJ2-3; 9 nucleotides agree with TRBD1. The CDR3 totals 15 residues. Germline V gene lookup returns CDR1 SGHTA and CDR2 FQGNSA. V dropped 5 bases and J dropped 2; count of bases not matched to a gene: 5.

A few counts support this clonotype. The chain joins TRBV20-1 to TRBJ1-5; 8 bases are a match to TRBD1. The trim removed 3 bases at V and 2 bases at J, leaving 12 bases unmatched. Germline CDR1 and CDR2: DFQATT and SNEGSKA (reference sequence). CDR3 length equals 17 residues. The CDR3 region has the DNA TGCAGTGCTAGTGATTCGCAGGGGGCGCTTGGCAATCAGCCCCAGCATTTT. This encodes CSASDSQGALGNQPQHF.